Following are 19 T cell receptor beta chains from one sample sequenced in a study of OX40 agonist ivuxolimab in advanced cancers. Assay used: immunoSEQ multiplex PCR; TCRdb lists only in-frame clones, some missing. The sample records about 45,000 clones, about 86% being singletons. Here the sequenced sample was CD4+ or CD8+ T cells sorted from blood, taken in a trial of the OX40 agonist ivuxolimab. These receptors were collected from an adult with an advanced solid tumor such as melanoma, head and neck, liver or kidney cancer.

V and J are TRBV6-1 and TRBJ2-3, with 9 bases lining up with TRBD2. The V gene end was trimmed by 4 bases and the J gene end by 4 bases; junction bases not matched to a gene: 9. The CDR3 is 16 amino acids. Germline CDR1 is MNHNS and CDR2 is SASEGT. CDR3 residues: CASSGLLAGISDTQYF. In nucleotides, the CDR3 is TGTGCCAGCAGTGGGTTGCTAGCGGGGATCTCAGATACGCAGTATTTT.

This clone was picked up a small number of times. V gene TRBV10-3 combines with J gene TRBJ1-6, with a possible D match to TRBD1 (6 bases). Between the trimmed V and J ends, which lost 5 bases and 7 bases, there was a span of 12 bases. CDR3 length equals 14 residues. The germline V gene has CDR1 ENHRY and CDR2 SYGVKD. CDR3 DNA sequence: TGTGCCATCAGTCCCGGGACACAGAATTCACCCCTCCACTTT. As protein: CAISPGTQNSPLHF.

This clone was seen just once. This chain uses TRBV7-9 with TRBJ1-2, with TRBD1 as a possible D gene (6 bases). V shed 7 bases and J shed 4 bases, with 16 bases lying between them. Germline-derived CDR1 and CDR2 are SEHNR and FQNEAQ (reference sequence). The CDR3 spans 14 residues. The CDR3 nucleotides read TGTGCCAGCACCGCTAGCCAGGGGACCTATGGCTACACCTTC. This translates into CASTASQGTYGYTF.

CDR3 in DNA: TGTGCCAGCAGTGGACCGGGACAGGGAAATTCACCCCTCCACTTT. Encoded protein: CASSGPGQGNSPLHF. The chain couples TRBV6-5 to TRBJ1-6, with 9 bases fitting TRBD1. The CDR3 contains 15 residues. Germline V gene data show CDR1 as MNHEY and CDR2 as SVGAGI. Trimming cost V 5 bases and J 7 bases; bases outside gene matches: 6.

The rearrangement joins TRBV13 to TRBJ2-2, with D possibly being TRBD2 (5 bases). The V gene's germline CDR1 is PRHDT and CDR2 FYEKMQ (reference sequence). CDR3 length: 17 residues. Trimming took off 5 bases at V and 1 base at J, with 17 bases between the two ends. The CDR3 bases are TGTGCCAGCAGCCAGGCGGGTAGGTCAGGGAACACCGGGGAGCTGTTTTTT. This translates into CASSQAGRSGNTGELFF.

The V and J genes are TRBV5-6 and TRBJ1-2; TRBD1 is a possible D gene (5 bases). The V gene lost 0 bases and the J gene lost 5 bases, with 11 bases spanning the gap. CDR3 size: 14 residues. Germline V CDR1 and CDR2: SGHDT, YYEEEE. The CDR3 loop is CASSLAGEGYGYTF. CDR3 nucleotides: TGTGCCAGCAGCTTGGCGGGGGAGGGGTATGGCTACACCTTC.

The chain carries TRBV7-2 and TRBJ1-4, with a weak D call TRBD1 (5 bases). Trimming cost V 6 bases and J 5 bases, with 16 bases left between them. Germline lookup yields CDR1 SGHTA and CDR2 FQGNSA. This CDR3 is built from 15 residues. The CDR3 protein is CASSPSGLENEKLFF. In DNA form, the CDR3 reads TGTGCCAGCAGTCCTTCGGGGCTTGAAAATGAAAAACTGTTTTTT.

The chain links TRBV19 to TRBJ2-2, with 8 bases aligning to TRBD2. This CDR3 has 16 amino acids. Looked up from germline, CDR1 is LNHDA and CDR2 is SQIVND (reference sequence). The V segment lost 6 bases and the J segment 6 bases; nucleotides outside the gene matches: 12. This CDR3 reads CASRSLGAGEAGELFF. For the CDR3, the DNA is TGTGCCAGTAGATCCCTTGGAGCGGGAGAGGCCGGGGAGCTGTTTTTT.

The rearrangement uses TRBV5-1 and TRBJ2-3, with 12 nucleotides matching TRBD2. The trim removed 4 bases at V and 4 bases at J, leaving 10 bases unmatched. The CDR3 totals 17 residues. The germline gives CDR1 SGHRS, CDR2 YFSETQ. The CDR3 protein is CASSLGSSGGAADTQYF. As DNA, the CDR3 is TGCGCCAGCAGCCTAGGCTCTAGCGGGGGGGCGGCAGATACGCAGTATTTT.

This clone has a single count. The chain combines TRBV11-1 with TRBJ1-1; D remains unclear. This CDR3 spans 14 amino acids. Trimming shortened V by 5 bases and J by 8 bases, and 18 bases separated the two germline ends. The germline gives CDR1 SGHAT, CDR2 FQDESV (reference sequence). Here the CDR3 reads CASSPDIPAGEAFF. The CDR3, as DNA: TGTGCCAGCAGCCCAGACATACCCGCGGGGGAAGCTTTCTTT. The full variable domain, completed using reference TRBV11-1 and TRBJ1-1, is EAEVAQSPRYKITEKSQAVAFWCDPISGHATLYWYRQILGQGPELLVQFQDESVVDDSQLPKDRFSAERLKGVDSTLKIQPAELGDSAMYLCASSPDIPAGEAFFGQGTRLTVV.

This chain connects TRBV28 to TRBJ2-1, with D tentatively TRBD2 (6 bases). V was shortened by 6 bases and J by 6 bases, with 9 bases between the two germline ends. Germline loops: CDR1 MDHEN, CDR2 SYDVKM. CDR3 length: 12 residues. DNA for the CDR3: TGTGCCAGCAGCCAGGGACTCAATGAGCAGTTCTTC. It encodes CASSQGLNEQFF.

V gene TRBV2 combines with J gene TRBJ1-5, with D uncertain. The germline V gene has CDR1 SNHLY and CDR2 FYNNEI. The CDR3 covers 15 residues. V lost 0 bases to trimming and J lost 3 bases, with 9 bases between them. The CDR3 DNA reads TGTGCCAGCAGTGAAGCGCAGCAGAACAATCAGCCCCAGCATTTT. Encoded protein: CASSEAQQNNQPQHF. The complete variable domain, with remaining parts taken from reference TRBV2 and TRBJ1-5, reads EPEVTQTPSHQVTQMGQEVILRCVPISNHLYFYWYRQILGQKVEFLVSFYNNEISEKSEIFDDQFSVERPDGSNFTLKIRSTKLEDSAMYFCASSEAQQNNQPQHFGDGTRLSIL.

The rearrangement joins TRBV28 to TRBJ2-7, with D maybe TRBD2 (5 bases). V was trimmed by 4 bases and J by 9 bases, leaving 10 bases between them. The germline V gene has CDR1 MDHEN and CDR2 SYDVKM. The CDR3 spans 11 residues. CDR3 nucleotide sequence: TGTGCCAGCAGTTACGCGAGGGTGCAGTACTTC. This codes for CASSYARVQYF.

The V gene is TRBV19, the J gene TRBJ1-5, with D unresolved. The CDR3 has 14 residues. With 0 bases removed from V and 6 bases from J, the gap between germline ends came to 9 bases. Germline V gene sequence: CDR1 LNHDA, CDR2 SQIVND (reference sequence). CDR3 region: CASSIEGGSQPQHF. The CDR3 nucleotides are TGTGCCAGTAGTATAGAAGGAGGTTCTCAGCCCCAGCATTTT. The full variable domain, completed using reference TRBV19 and TRBJ1-5, is DGGITQSPKYLFRKEGQNVTLSCEQNLNHDAMYWYRQDPGQGLRLIYYSQIVNDFQKGDIAEGYSVSREKKESFPLTVTSAQKNPTAFYLCASSIEGGSQPQHFGDGTRLSIL.

The rearrangement joins TRBV7-2 to TRBJ2-5; no reliable D call. V was cut by 3 bases and J by 7 bases, with 12 bases left in between. The germline V gene has CDR1 SGHTA and CDR2 FQGNSA. The CDR3 has 13 amino acids. CDR3 sequence: CASSFLRSGTQYF. Written as DNA, the CDR3 is TGTGCCAGCAGCTTCTTACGGTCCGGGACCCAGTACTTC. Together with reference TRBV7-2 and TRBJ2-5, the CDR3 gives the full variable domain: GAGVSQSPSNKVTEKGKDVELRCDPISGHTALYWYRQSLGQGLEFLIYFQGNSAPDKSGLPSDRFSAERTGGSVSTLTIQRTQQEDSAVYLCASSFLRSGTQYFGPGTRLLVL.

The chain uses TRBV4-2 and TRBJ2-3, with 11 nucleotides matching TRBD2. J gave up 6 bases and V 4 bases, and 9 bases lay outside the gene matches. There are 16 residues in the CDR3. Germline V gene lookup returns CDR1 LGHNA and CDR2 YNFKEQ. CDR3 amino acids: CASSPIRSGGADTQYF. CDR3 bases: TGTGCCAGCAGCCCCATCCGTAGCGGGGGGGCGGATACGCAGTATTTT.

Points on this clone: Mismatch with germline at one junction end may stem from a read error. The V and J genes are TRBV7-7 and TRBJ2-2; D is perhaps TRBD1 (6 bases). CDR3 size: 15 residues. Germline assignment: CDR1 SSHAT and CDR2 FNYEAQ (reference sequence). CDR3: CASSLTGSNMGELFF. The CDR3 nucleotides read TGTGCTAGCAGCTTAACAGGGTCCAACATGGGGGAGCTGTTTTTT.

The genes are TRBV11-2 and TRBJ2-1, with 10 bases lining up with TRBD2. V shed 4 bases and J 4 bases; nucleotides not matched to a gene: 7. CDR1 is SGHAT and CDR2 is FQNNGV in the germline V gene. The CDR3 loop spans 16 amino acids. CDR3 sequence reads: CASSSLAGDLYNEQFF. In nucleotides, the CDR3 is TGTGCCAGCAGCTCTCTAGCGGGGGACCTTTACAATGAGCAGTTCTTC.

The J gene is TRBJ1-5, the V gene TRBV5-4; TRBD1 is a possible D gene (5 bases). Germline CDR1 SGHNT, CDR2 YYREEE (reference sequence). CDR3 length: 13 amino acids. V was clipped by 2 bases and J by 5 bases, with 8 bases between them. The chain's CDR3 is CASSFQGDQPQHF. In DNA form, the CDR3 reads TGTGCCAGCAGCTTTCAGGGCGATCAGCCCCAGCATTTT.